This T cell receptor beta chain stems from a study of blood T cell repertoires in COVID-19. Overall study context: The United States, Italy and Spain supplied acute and convalescent COVID-19 samples.

The CDR3 is 14 amino acids. From germline, CDR1 is SGHTA and CDR2 FQGNSA. After removal of 8 bases from V and 4 bases from J, the junction contained 9 bases not matched to a gene. Profiling relied on immunoSEQ multiplex PCR, and the TCRdb table lists in-frame clones only, not all of them. The table has 100,000 to 150,000 clones, 90% to 95% seen once. The sequenced sample consisted of peripheral blood. This sequence originates from a man aged 45-60 years with COVID-19, enrolled during active disease. The rearrangement joins TRBV7-2 to TRBJ2-3, with 7 bases fitting TRBD1. DNA of the CDR3: TGTGCCAGCTGCGACAGGGCAGGAGCAGATACGCAGTATTTT. Translated, it gives CASCDRAGADTQYF.